The 24 T cell receptor beta chains given below trace back to one sample, sequenced in a study of T cell responses to AZD1222 COVID-19 vaccine. TCRdb's copy holds only in-frame clones and misses some; the assay was immunoSEQ multiplex PCR. The table lists approximately 100,000 clones, less than 95% of them singletons. The specimen was peripheral blood, collected 28 days after the second AZD1222 dose. The receptors come from an adult who received the AZD1222 COVID-19 vaccine.

J is TRBJ1-1 and V is TRBV15; D call uncertain. V lost 9 bases and J 2 bases, leaving 10 bases between the germline ends. The CDR3 spans 12 residues. Germline values: CDR1 LNHNV, CDR2 YYDKDF (reference sequence). The CDR3 region has the DNA TGTGCCACTCAGGTCCCTAACACTGAAGCTTTCTTT. This codes for CATQVPNTEAFF.

The rearrangement joins TRBV18 to TRBJ2-4, with D perhaps given as TRBD1 or TRBD2 (5 bases each). V was cut by 1 base and J by 1 base, with 14 bases left in between. The CDR3 extends over 17 amino acids. Germline assignment: CDR1 KGHSH and CDR2 LQKENI. CDR3 region: CASSPLGPRTAKNIQYF. CDR3 nucleotide sequence: TGTGCCAGCTCACCACTGGGACCACGGACGGCCAAAAACATTCAGTACTTC.

The chain combines TRBV6-2 or TRBV6-3 with TRBJ1-1; D is ambiguous. CDR3 length: 16 residues. Trimming shortened V by 2 bases and J by 1 base, and 14 bases separated the two germline ends. The germline gives CDR1 MNHEY, CDR2 SVGEGT. CDR3 amino acids: CASSYRRFGSNTEAFF. The CDR3 region has the DNA TGTGCCAGCAGTTACCGCCGATTTGGATCGAACACTGAAGCTTTCTTT.

The V gene is TRBV28, the J gene TRBJ1-1; D remains ambiguous. V dropped 5 bases and J dropped 7 bases, with 23 bases sitting between them. The germline V gene has CDR1 MDHEN and CDR2 SYDVKM. The CDR3 contains 16 residues. As DNA, the CDR3 is TGTGCCAGCAGTACGAAAGGTGGGCAGACAACAAATGAAGCTTTCTTT. Its protein product is CASSTKGGQTTNEAFF. Complete variable domain (other parts from reference TRBV28 and TRBJ1-1): DVKVTQSSRYLVKRTGEKVFLECVQDMDHENMFWYRQDPGLGLRLIYFSYDVKMKEKGDIPEGYSVSREKKERFSLILESASTNQTSMYLCASSTKGGQTTNEAFFGQGTRLTVV.

This clone came up once. J is TRBJ2-1 and V is TRBV5-1; D ambiguous. The CDR3 has 13 residues. Germline lookup yields CDR1 SGHRS and CDR2 YFSETQ. V shed 5 bases and J shed 6 bases, with 12 bases lying between them. CDR3 sequence reads: CASRPVGLNEQFF. The CDR3 DNA reads TGCGCCAGCAGGCCCGTTGGTCTCAATGAGCAGTTCTTC.

This sequence joins TRBV5-6 and TRBJ2-3, with a possible D match to TRBD2 (5 bases). The CDR3 is 15 residues long. Germline-derived CDR1 and CDR2 are SGHDT and YYEEEE. V was clipped by 1 base and J by 3 bases, with 12 bases between them. The CDR3 DNA reads as TGTGCCAGCAGCTTGACTACCGGGAAGACAGATACGCAGTATTTT. This gives the protein CASSLTTGKTDTQYF.

This clone showed up just once. This chain uses TRBV6-5 with TRBJ1-2; D may be TRBD1 (6 bases). V lost 5 bases, J lost 7 bases, and 20 bases lay in between. This CDR3 region has 15 residues. Germline CDR1 is MNHEY and CDR2 is SVGAGI. The CDR3 DNA reads as TGTGCCAGCAGTCGCAGACAAGACAGGTCCCTTGGCTACACCTTC. It codes for CASSRRQDRSLGYTF.

The V gene is TRBV9, the J gene TRBJ2-5; D may be TRBD2 (6 bases). Trimming removed 0 bases from V and 1 base from J, with 10 bases in between. The CDR3 length is 15 residues. The V gene's germline CDR1 is SGDLS and CDR2 YYNGEE. CDR3 coding DNA: TGTGCCAGCAGCGTAGTAGGGACTCCCCAAGAGACCCAGTACTTC. Translation: CASSVVGTPQETQYF.

This clone was picked up a small number of times. This chain uses TRBV7-2 with TRBJ1-5; D is perhaps TRBD1 (6 bases). V was pared by 5 bases and J by 3 bases, with 11 bases between. Per the germline V gene, CDR1 is SGHTA and CDR2 is FQGNSA. The CDR3 spans 14 residues. CDR3: CASSVQGYNQPQHF. The CDR3 nucleotides read TGTGCCAGCAGCGTACAGGGATACAATCAGCCCCAGCATTTT.

The rearrangement uses TRBV7-9 and TRBJ2-5, with D uncertain. Germline values: CDR1 SEHNR, CDR2 FQNEAQ (reference sequence). The CDR3 loop spans 13 amino acids. Trimming removed 2 bases from V and 1 base from J, with 5 bases in between. The CDR3 DNA sequence: TGTGCCAGCAGCTTATGGTTCCAAGAGACCCAGTACTTC. Translated, it gives CASSLWFQETQYF.

Here the CDR3 reads CASSVGTGFSYEQYF. In nucleotides, the CDR3 is TGTGCCAGCAGCGTAGGGACAGGCTTCTCCTACGAGCAGTACTTC. The chain couples TRBV9 to TRBJ2-7; TRBD1 agrees at 7 bases. CDR1 SGDLS and CDR2 YYNGEE come from the germline V gene. The CDR3 loop spans 15 amino acids. V gave up 0 bases and J gave up 0 bases; unmatched junction bases: 3. Looking up the rest from reference TRBV9 and TRBJ2-7 gives the full variable domain: DSGVTQTPKHLITATGQRVTLRCSPRSGDLSVYWYQQSLDQGLQFLIQYYNGEERAKGNILERFSAQQFPDLHSELNLSSLELGDSALYFCASSVGTGFSYEQYFGPGTRLTVT.

The V gene is TRBV19, the J gene TRBJ2-5; D gene uncertain. V gave up 8 bases and J gave up 5 bases, with 18 bases separating them. Germline CDR1 LNHDA, CDR2 SQIVND (reference sequence). The CDR3 consists of 14 residues. CDR3 coding DNA: TGTGCCAGTTCACATAGATTACGGTTCGAGACCCAGTACTTC. It specifies CASSHRLRFETQYF. Full variable domain (remainder filled in from reference TRBV19 and TRBJ2-5): DGGITQSPKYLFRKEGQNVTLSCEQNLNHDAMYWYRQDPGQGLRLIYYSQIVNDFQKGDIAEGYSVSREKKESFPLTVTSAQKNPTAFYLCASSHRLRFETQYFGPGTRLLVL.

V usage is TRBV15 and J usage is TRBJ1-3, with D unresolved. CDR1 is LNHNV and CDR2 is YYDKDF in the germline V gene (reference sequence). The V end was cut by 3 bases, the J end by 5 bases, with 2 bases between. CDR3 length: 11 amino acids. The CDR3 loop reads CATSSRNTIYF. Here the CDR3 DNA reads TGTGCCACCAGCAGCAGAAACACCATATATTTT.

The chain couples TRBV6-5 to TRBJ1-2, with TRBD1 as a possible D gene (5 bases). The CDR3 spans 15 residues. Germline loops: CDR1 MNHEY, CDR2 SVGAGI. Between the trimmed V and J ends, which lost 0 bases and 2 bases, there was a span of 10 bases. CDR3 in amino acids: CASSYSGGRNYGYTF. CDR3 nucleotide sequence: TGTGCCAGCAGTTACTCTGGGGGTAGAAACTATGGCTACACCTTC.

This clone appeared a single time. The J gene is TRBJ1-2, the V gene TRBV6-6; D call uncertain. Between the trimmed V and J ends, which lost 6 bases and 4 bases, there was a span of 15 bases. CDR3 length: 14 amino acids. Per germline, CDR1 MNHNY and CDR2 SVGAGI (reference sequence). The CDR3 coding sequence is TGTGCCAGCAGCCGTATTGGGTATTCCTATGGCTACACCTTC. Residues: CASSRIGYSYGYTF.

The rearrangement links TRBV15 to TRBJ2-3, with a possible D match to TRBD2 (6 bases). The CDR3 runs to 14 residues. Germline CDR1 reads LNHNV; CDR2 reads YYDKDF (reference sequence). V dropped 9 bases and J dropped 1 base, with 14 bases sitting between them. The CDR3 DNA reads as TGTGCCACGAAGGGTGGGGAGGGCACAGATACGCAGTATTTT. This translates into CATKGGEGTDTQYF.

This clone was counted between two and nine times. Other DNA sequences from this sample encode an identical CDR3 as well. The rearrangement joins TRBV6-1 to TRBJ1-6; D gene ambiguous. The CDR3 has 14 residues. CDR1 and CDR2 from the germline V gene are MNHNS and SASEGT. Trimming left V 2 bases short and J 7 bases short, with 9 bases between. CDR3: CASSESLGNSPLHF. Here the CDR3 DNA reads TGTGCCAGCAGTGAAAGTCTGGGCAATTCACCCCTCCACTTT.

The V gene is TRBV2, the J gene TRBJ1-5; 7 bases map to TRBD1. Looked up from germline, CDR1 is SNHLY and CDR2 is FYNNEI. V was clipped by 6 bases and J by 5 bases; unmatched bases: 4. The CDR3 runs to 13 residues. CDR3 loop: CASSLDRDQPQHF. The CDR3, as DNA: TGTGCCAGCAGCCTCGACAGGGATCAGCCCCAGCATTTT. Based on the CDR3 plus reference TRBV2 and TRBJ1-5, the full variable domain is EPEVTQTPSHQVTQMGQEVILRCVPISNHLYFYWYRQILGQKVEFLVSFYNNEISEKSEIFDDQFSVERPDGSNFTLKIRSTKLEDSAMYFCASSLDRDQPQHFGDGTRLSIL.

V gene TRBV5-5 combines with J gene TRBJ1-2, with 10 bases lining up with TRBD1. The V gene's germline CDR1 is SGHKS and CDR2 YYEKEE (reference sequence). The CDR3 sequence is 15 residues long. V lost 4 bases to trimming and J lost 2 bases; unmatched junction nucleotides: 5. CDR3 amino acids: CASSTGQGGNYGYTF. The CDR3 coding sequence is TGTGCCAGCAGCACCGGACAGGGGGGGAACTATGGCTACACCTTC. Full variable domain (remainder filled in from reference TRBV5-5 and TRBJ1-2): DAGVTQSPTHLIKTRGQQVTLRCSPISGHKSVSWYQQVLGQGPQFIFQYYEKEERGRGNFPDRFSARQFPNYSSELNVNALLLGDSALYLCASSTGQGGNYGYTFGSGTRLTVV.

The gene calls are TRBV5-8 and TRBJ2-7, with TRBD1 matching over 11 bases. The CDR3 has 13 residues. Per the germline V gene, CDR1 is SGHTS and CDR2 is YDEGEE. Trimming took 4 bases from V and 11 from J; bases not matched to a gene: 8. The CDR3 spells CASSVPGQGAKYF. Here the CDR3 DNA reads TGTGCCAGCAGCGTTCCCGGACAGGGGGCTAAGTACTTC. Full variable domain (remainder filled in from reference TRBV5-8 and TRBJ2-7): EAGVTQSPTHLIKTRGQQATLRCSPISGHTSVYWYQQALGLGLQFLLWYDEGEERNRGNFPPRFSGRQFPNYSSELNVNALELEDSALYLCASSVPGQGAKYFGPGTRLTVT.

This chain joins TRBV24-1 and TRBJ2-5; D is perhaps TRBD1 (5 bases). With 1 base removed from V and 7 bases from J, the gap between germline ends came to 12 bases. From germline, CDR1 is KGHDR and CDR2 SFDVKD. The CDR3 spans 14 residues. Here the CDR3 DNA reads TGTGCCACCAGTGATTTTAGACAGTACGGGACCCAGTACTTC. It codes for CATSDFRQYGTQYF.

This clone appeared a single time. The rearrangement links TRBV5-1 to TRBJ1-2; D is ambiguous. Germline CDR1 reads SGHRS; CDR2 reads YFSETQ. Trimming removed 4 bases from V and 3 bases from J, with 22 bases in between. The CDR3 is 17 residues long. CDR3 in DNA: TGCGCCAGCAGCCACCGGGCGTCCGTTCCCAATGACTATGGCTACACCTTC. It is translated as CASSHRASVPNDYGYTF.

The chain has TRBV6-5 and TRBJ1-1; D not certain. The CDR3 runs 13 residues. Trimming removed 5 bases from V and 3 bases from J, with 10 bases in between. Looked up from germline, CDR1 is MNHEY and CDR2 is SVGAGI. The DNA for the CDR3 is TGTGCCAGCAGTCCTTCCCGACACACTGAAGCTTTCTTT. Amino acid sequence: CASSPSRHTEAFF.

This chain connects TRBV11-2 to TRBJ1-4; D possibly corresponds to TRBD1 (5 bases). CDR1 is SGHAT and CDR2 is FQNNGV in the germline V gene. V lost 3 bases to trimming and J lost 5 bases, with 10 bases between them. This CDR3 comprises 14 residues. CDR3 DNA sequence: TGTGCCAGCAGCTTTCTGGGACCGAATGAAAAACTGTTTTTT. It encodes CASSFLGPNEKLFF.